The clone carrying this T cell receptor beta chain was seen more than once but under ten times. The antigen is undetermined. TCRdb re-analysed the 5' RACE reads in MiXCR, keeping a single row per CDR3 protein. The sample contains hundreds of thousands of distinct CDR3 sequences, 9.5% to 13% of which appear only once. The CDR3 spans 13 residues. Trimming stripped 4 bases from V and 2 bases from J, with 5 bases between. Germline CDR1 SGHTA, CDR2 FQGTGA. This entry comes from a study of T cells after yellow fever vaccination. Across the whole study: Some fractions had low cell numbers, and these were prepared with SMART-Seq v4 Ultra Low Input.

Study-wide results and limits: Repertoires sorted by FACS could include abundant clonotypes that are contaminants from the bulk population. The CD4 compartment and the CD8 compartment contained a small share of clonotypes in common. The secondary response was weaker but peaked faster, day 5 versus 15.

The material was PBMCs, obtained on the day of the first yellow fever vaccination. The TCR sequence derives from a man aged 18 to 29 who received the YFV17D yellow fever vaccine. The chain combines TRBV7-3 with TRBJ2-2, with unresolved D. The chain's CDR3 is CASSWLNTGELFF. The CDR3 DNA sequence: TGTGCCAGCAGCTGGCTCAACACCGGGGAGCTGTTTTTT.